The next 2 T cell receptor beta chains were all read from a single sample in a study of blood T cell repertoires in COVID-19. Repertoires were generated with immunoSEQ multiplex PCR, while TCRdb's copy carries only in-frame clones and drops some. The sample has 180,000 or so clones, around 85% seen once; the top ten hold around 3.3%. Sequenced sample: peripheral blood. The receptor set was obtained from a man aged 55-75 years with acute or convalescent COVID-19.

The genes are TRBV3-1 (or the pseudogene TRBV3-2) and TRBJ1-2, with 7 bases aligning to TRBD1. The CDR3 contains 15 residues. Germline trimming cut 1 base from V and 6 bases from J; bases unmatched to any gene: 8. Germline assignment: CDR1 LGHDT and CDR2 YNNKEL (reference sequence). CDR3 region: CASSQGATGPHGYTF. In nucleotides, the CDR3 is TGTGCCAGCAGCCAAGGGGCGACAGGGCCCCATGGCTACACCTTC.

The chain has TRBV9 and TRBJ2-7, with 8 nucleotides matching TRBD2. The trim removed 4 bases at V and 2 bases at J, leaving 8 bases unmatched. Germline CDR1 and CDR2: SGDLS and YYNGEE. The CDR3 consists of 15 residues. In nucleotides, the CDR3 is TGTGCCAGCAGCACTGGAGCGGGAGAGACCTACGAGCAGTACTTC. Translation: CASSTGAGETYEQYF.